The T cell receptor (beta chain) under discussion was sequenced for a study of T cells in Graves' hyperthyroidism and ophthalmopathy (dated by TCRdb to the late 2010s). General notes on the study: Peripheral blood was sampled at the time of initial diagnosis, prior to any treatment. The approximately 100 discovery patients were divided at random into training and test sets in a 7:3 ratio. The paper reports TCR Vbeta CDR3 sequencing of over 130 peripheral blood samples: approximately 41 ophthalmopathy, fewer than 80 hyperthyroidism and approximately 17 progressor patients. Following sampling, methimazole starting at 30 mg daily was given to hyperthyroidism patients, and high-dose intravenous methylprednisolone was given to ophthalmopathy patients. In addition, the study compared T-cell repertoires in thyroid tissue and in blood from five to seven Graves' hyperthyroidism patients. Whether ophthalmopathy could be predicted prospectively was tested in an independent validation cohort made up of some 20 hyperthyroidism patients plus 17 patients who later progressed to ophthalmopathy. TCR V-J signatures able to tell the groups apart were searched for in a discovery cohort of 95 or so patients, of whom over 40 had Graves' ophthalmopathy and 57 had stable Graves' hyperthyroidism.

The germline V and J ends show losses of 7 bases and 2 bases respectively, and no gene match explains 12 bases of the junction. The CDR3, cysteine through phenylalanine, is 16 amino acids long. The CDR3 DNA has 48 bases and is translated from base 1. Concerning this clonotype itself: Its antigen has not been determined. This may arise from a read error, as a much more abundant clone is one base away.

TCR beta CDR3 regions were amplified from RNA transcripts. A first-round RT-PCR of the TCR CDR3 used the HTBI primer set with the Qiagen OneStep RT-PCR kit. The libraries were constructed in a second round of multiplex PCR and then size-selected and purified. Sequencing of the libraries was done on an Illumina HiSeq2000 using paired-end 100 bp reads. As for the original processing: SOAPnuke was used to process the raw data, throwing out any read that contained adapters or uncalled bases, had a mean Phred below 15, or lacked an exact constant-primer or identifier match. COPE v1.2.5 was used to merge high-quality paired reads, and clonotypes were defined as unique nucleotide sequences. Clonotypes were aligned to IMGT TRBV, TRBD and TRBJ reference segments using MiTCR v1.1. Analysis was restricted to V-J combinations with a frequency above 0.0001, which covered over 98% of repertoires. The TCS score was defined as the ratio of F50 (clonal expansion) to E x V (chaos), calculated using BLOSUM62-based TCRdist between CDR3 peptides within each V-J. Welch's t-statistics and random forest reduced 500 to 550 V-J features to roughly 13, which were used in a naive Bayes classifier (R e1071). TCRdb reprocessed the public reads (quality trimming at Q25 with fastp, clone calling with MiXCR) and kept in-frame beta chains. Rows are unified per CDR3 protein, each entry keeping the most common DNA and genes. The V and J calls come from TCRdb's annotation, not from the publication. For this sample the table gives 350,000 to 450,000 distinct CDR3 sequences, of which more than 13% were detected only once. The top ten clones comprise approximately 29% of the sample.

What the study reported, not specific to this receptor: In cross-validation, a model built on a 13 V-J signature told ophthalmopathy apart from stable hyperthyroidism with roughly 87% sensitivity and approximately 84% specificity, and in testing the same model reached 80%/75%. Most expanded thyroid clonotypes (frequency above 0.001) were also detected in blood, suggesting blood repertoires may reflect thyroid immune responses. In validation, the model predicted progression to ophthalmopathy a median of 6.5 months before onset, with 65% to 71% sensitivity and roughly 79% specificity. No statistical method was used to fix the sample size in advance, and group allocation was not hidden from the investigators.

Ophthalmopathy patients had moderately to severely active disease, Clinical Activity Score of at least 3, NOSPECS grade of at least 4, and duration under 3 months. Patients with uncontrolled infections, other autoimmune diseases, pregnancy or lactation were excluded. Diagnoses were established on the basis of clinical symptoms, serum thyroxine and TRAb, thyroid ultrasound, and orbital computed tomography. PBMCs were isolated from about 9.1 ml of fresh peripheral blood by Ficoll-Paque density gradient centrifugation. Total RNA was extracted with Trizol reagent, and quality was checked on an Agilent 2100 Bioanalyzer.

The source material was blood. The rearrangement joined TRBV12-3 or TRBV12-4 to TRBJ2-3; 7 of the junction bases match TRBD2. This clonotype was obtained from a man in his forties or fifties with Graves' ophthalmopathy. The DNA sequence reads TGTGCCAGCAATTTTCGGCTAGCGGAAATCACAGATACGCAGTATTTT. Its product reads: CASNFRLAEITDTQYF.